This T cell receptor (beta chain) was profiled in a study of Ad26.COV2.S vaccination and SARS-CoV-2 variants (dated by TCRdb to about 2021). In terms of the full investigation: Donors in the vaccine arm were drawn from COV1001, a multicentre, randomized, double-blind, placebo-controlled phase I-IIa trial testing Ad26.COV2.S in healthy adults. A total of roughly 30 samples were included in the TCR-sequenced set, comprising around 19 Ad26.COV2.S vaccine recipients, 5 placebo recipients and 8 SARS-CoV-2 convalescent individuals. Ad26.COV2.S was administered intramuscularly at a dose of 5x10^10 or 1x10^11 viral particles, either as one shot or as two shots given 56 days apart. The specificity and breadth of SARS-CoV-2-reactive T cell receptors after Ad26.COV2.S vaccination were assessed by TCRbeta repertoire sequencing. Trial participants were randomized into five groups of five, in which low-dose or high-dose Ad26.COV2.S was given once or twice, or placebo was given on both occasions. Throughout the experiments and outcome assessment, investigators stayed blinded to trial group allocation.

Regarding this clone: Its antigen remains undetermined. Base qualities are not at hand, and no much larger clone is one base apart.

The CDR3 contains 13 residues, cysteine and phenylalanine counted. Just the 39-base CDR3 DNA is kept, in frame starting at base 1. CDR1 LNHNV and CDR2 YYDKDF were looked up in the germline V gene (reference sequence). After removal of 4 bases from V and 12 bases from J, the junction retains 9 bases not matched to a gene. What the authors observed across the whole study: The authors noted that the TCR breadth and depth analyses may have underestimated total T cell responses. Spike-specific TCR breadth was higher in Ad26.COV2.S recipients than in placebo recipients (P = 0.0014). After vaccination, substantial breadth of spike-specific CD8+ and CD4+ T cell responses was reported. The study was not powered to compare responses between vaccine doses or regimens. Non-spike TCR breadth was comparable between vaccine and placebo recipients, consistent with the vaccine containing only spike.

The treatment or condition label on this specimen signifies: over 15 received Ad26.COV2.S at low or high dose, single or two shots; several received placebo; per-sample allocation not given. For vaccine and placebo recipients, the sequenced repertoires came from samples collected on day 63 after the first injection. Cohort 1b enrolled 25 or so adults aged 18-55 years at a single site in Boston, USA, between 29 July and 7 August 2020. Ad26.COV2.S was a replication-incompetent adenovirus type 26 vector that expressed a prefusion-stabilized SARS-CoV-2 spike protein derived from the original Wuhan strain. The immunoSEQ Assay was used to sequence TCRbeta CDR3 regions. After extraction, genomic DNA underwent amplification by bias-controlled multiplex PCR, followed by high-throughput sequencing. Per the source publication's procedure: To quantify the absolute abundance of each unique TCRbeta CDR3 region, sequences were collapsed and filtered. T cell fraction was estimated by normalizing TCRbeta template counts to usable DNA, with usable DNA measured through amplification of reference genes found in all nucleated cells. Repertoire TCRs were annotated as SARS-CoV-2-specific when V gene, CDR3 amino acid sequence and J gene were exactly matched to a known reactive TCR set. The reference SARS-CoV-2 TCR set was derived from MIRA and filtered for enrichment in COVID-19-positive ImmuneCODE repertoires, a step that removed public or cross-reactive TCRs. Using the MIRA antigens, annotated TCRs were further analysed by specific ORF or by position within an ORF. Depth was the summed frequency of annotated unique rearrangements, while breadth was defined as annotated unique rearrangements over total unique productive rearrangements. Two-sided Wilcoxon rank-sum tests were used to compare TCR breadth between groups. TCRdb took this table from immuneACCESS and kept in-frame rearrangements with V and J called. Such tables lack part of the clones; where checked against another copy, unresolved V genes explain under half of the gap, and the rest is unexplained. Clone size and the V and J calls come from that table; the DNA yielded D and trimming. The sample table records roughly 390,000 clones; roughly nine tenths of these occur just once. Roughly 3% of the sample belongs to the ten largest clones.

The source of this sequence is a person between 18 and 60 years old who received the Ad26.COV2.S COVID-19 vaccine or a placebo. The chain joins TRBV15 to TRBJ2-1, and 7 junction bases match TRBD1. This specimen was peripheral blood, taken in a trial of Ad26.COV2.S vaccine versus placebo. The CDR3 reads CATSNNRGEGQFF. Here is the DNA: TGTGCCACCAGCAATAACAGGGGAGAGGGGCAGTTCTTC. Where the CDR3 stops, the reference TRBV15 and TRBJ2-1 genes take over; the full variable domain is DAMVIQNPRYQVTQFGKPVTLSCSQTLNHNVMYWYQQKSSQAPKLLFHYYDKDFNNEADTPDNFQSRRPNTSFCFLDIRSPGLGDTAMYLCATSNNRGEGQFFGPGTRLTVL.